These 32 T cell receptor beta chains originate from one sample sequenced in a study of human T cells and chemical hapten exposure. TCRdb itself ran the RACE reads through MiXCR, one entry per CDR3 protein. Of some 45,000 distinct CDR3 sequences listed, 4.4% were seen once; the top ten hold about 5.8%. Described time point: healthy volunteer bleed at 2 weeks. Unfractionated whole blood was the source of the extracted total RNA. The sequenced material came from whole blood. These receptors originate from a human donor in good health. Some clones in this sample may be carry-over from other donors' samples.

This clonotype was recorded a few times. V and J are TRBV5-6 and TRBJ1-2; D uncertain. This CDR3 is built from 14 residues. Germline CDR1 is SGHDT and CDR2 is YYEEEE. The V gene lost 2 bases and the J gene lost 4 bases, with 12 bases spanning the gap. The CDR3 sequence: CASSFSGLFYGYTF. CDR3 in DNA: TGTGCCAGCAGCTTTTCGGGGTTATTCTATGGCTACACCTTC.

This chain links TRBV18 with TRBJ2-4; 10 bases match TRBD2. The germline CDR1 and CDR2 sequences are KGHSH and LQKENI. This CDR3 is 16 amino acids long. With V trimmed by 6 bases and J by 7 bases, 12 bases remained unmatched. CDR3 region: CASSSASGSLSNIQYF. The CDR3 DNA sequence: TGTGCCAGCTCTTCAGCTAGCGGGAGTTTGTCGAACATTCAGTACTTC.

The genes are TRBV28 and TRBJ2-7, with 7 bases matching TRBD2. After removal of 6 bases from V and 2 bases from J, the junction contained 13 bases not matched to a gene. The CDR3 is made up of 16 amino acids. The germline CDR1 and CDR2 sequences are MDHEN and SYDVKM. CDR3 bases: TGTGCCAGCAGCGGACTAGACGGTTGGGGTACCTACGAGCAGTACTTC. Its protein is CASSGLDGWGTYEQYF.

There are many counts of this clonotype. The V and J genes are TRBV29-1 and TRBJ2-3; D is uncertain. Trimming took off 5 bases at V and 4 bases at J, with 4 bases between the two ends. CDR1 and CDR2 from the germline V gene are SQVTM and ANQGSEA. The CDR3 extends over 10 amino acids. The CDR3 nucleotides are TGCAGCGTTAAATCAGATACGCAGTATTTT. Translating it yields CSVKSDTQYF.

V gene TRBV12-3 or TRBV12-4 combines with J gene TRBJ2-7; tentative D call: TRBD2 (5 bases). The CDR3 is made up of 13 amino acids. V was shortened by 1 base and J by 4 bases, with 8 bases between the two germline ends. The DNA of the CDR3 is TGTGCCAGCAGTTTAGTTTCGGGGTACGAGCAGTACTTC. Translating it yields CASSLVSGYEQYF.

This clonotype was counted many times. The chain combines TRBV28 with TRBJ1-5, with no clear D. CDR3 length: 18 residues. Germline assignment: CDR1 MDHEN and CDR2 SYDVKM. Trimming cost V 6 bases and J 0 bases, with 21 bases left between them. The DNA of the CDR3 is TGTGCCAGCAGCCCCTCCAAGGGTTCAGGCTATAGCAATCAGCCCCAGCATTTT. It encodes CASSPSKGSGYSNQPQHF.

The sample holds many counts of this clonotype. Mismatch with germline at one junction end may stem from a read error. Here the CDR3 reads CASSLVQYTEQFF. The CDR3 coding sequence is TGTGCCAGCAGCTTAGTTCAGTACACTGAGCAGTTCTTC. V and J are TRBV11-2 and TRBJ2-1, with D hard to call. CDR3 length: 13 residues. The germline CDR1 and CDR2 sequences are SGHAT and FQNNGV.

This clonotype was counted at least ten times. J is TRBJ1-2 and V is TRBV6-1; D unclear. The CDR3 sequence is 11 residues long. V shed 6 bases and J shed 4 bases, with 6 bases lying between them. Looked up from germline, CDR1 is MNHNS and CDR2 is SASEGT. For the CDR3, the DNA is TGTGCCAGCAGAGGATTCTATGGCTACACCTTC. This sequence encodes CASRGFYGYTF.

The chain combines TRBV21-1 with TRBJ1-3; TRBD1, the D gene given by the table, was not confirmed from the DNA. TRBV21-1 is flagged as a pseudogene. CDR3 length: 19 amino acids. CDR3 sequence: CASSKEGAGAKSSGNTIYF. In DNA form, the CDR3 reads TGTGCCAGCAGCAAAGAAGGGGCAGGGGCGAAGAGCTCTGGAAACACCATATATTTT.

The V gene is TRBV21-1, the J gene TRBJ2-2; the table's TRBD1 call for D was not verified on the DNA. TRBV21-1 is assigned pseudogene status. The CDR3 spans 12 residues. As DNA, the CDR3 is TGTGCCAGCGAACGGACACACGGGGAGCTGTTTTTT. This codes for CASERTHGELFF.

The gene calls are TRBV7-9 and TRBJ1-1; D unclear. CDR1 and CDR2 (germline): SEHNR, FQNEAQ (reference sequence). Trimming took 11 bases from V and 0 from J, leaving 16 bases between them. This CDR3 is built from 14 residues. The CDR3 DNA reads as TGTGCCTGCGGAAAGGGCGAAATGAACACTGAAGCTTTCTTT. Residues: CACGKGEMNTEAFF.

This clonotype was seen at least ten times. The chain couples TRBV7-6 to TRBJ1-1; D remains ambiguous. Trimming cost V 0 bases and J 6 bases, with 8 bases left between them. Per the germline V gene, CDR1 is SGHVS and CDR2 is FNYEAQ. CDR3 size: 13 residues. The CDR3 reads CASSLALWAEAFF. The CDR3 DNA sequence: TGTGCCAGCAGCTTAGCCCTTTGGGCTGAAGCTTTCTTT.

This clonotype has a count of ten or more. DNA for the CDR3: TGTGCCAGCAGAGGCGCTAGCGGGAGAACGGTAGATACGCAGTATTTT. Translated, it gives CASRGASGRTVDTQYF. The chain links TRBV27 to TRBJ2-3; TRBD2 agrees at 10 bases. Germline loops: CDR1 MNHEY, CDR2 SMNVEV (reference sequence). The CDR3 runs to 16 residues. J lost 5 bases, V lost 6 bases, and 11 bases had no gene match.

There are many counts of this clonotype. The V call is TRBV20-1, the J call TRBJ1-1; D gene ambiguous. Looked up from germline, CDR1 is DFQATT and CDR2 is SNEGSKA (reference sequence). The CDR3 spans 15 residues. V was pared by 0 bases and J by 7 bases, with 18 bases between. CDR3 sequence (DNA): TGCAGTGCTAGAGATGTAAATAGATCCTCCCTTGAAGCTTTCTTT. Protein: CSARDVNRSSLEAFF.

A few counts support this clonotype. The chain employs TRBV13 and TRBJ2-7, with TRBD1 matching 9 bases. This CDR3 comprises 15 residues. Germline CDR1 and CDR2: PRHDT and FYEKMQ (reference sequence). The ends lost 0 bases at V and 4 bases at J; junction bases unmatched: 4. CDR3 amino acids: CASSLGGTGMYEQYF. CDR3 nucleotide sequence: TGTGCCAGCAGCTTAGGGGGGACAGGGATGTACGAGCAGTACTTC.

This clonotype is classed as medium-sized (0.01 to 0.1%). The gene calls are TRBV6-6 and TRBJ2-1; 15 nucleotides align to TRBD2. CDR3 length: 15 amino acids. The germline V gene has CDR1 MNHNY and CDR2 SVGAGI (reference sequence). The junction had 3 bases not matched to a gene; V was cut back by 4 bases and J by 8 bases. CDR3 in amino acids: CASSSGTSGRYEQFF. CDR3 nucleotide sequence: TGTGCCAGCAGTTCCGGGACTAGCGGGAGGTATGAGCAGTTCTTC.

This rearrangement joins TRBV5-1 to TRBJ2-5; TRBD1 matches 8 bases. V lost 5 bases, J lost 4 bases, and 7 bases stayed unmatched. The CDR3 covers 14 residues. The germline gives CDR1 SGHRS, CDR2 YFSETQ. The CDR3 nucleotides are TGCGCCAGCAGACTGGGCAGGGGGCGAGAGACCCAGTACTTC. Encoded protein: CASRLGRGRETQYF.

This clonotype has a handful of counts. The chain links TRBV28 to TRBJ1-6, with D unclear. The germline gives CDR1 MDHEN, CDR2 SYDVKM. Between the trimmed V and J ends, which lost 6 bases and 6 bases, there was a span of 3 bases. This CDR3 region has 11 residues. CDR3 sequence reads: CASSPNSPLHF. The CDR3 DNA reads TGTGCCAGCAGCCCTAATTCACCCCTCCACTTT.

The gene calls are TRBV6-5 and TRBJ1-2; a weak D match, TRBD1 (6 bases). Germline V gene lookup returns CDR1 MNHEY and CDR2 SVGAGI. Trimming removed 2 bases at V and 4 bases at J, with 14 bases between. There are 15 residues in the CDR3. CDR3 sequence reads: CASSYNPGVGYGYTF. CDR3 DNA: TGTGCCAGCAGTTACAACCCAGGGGTGGGCTATGGCTACACCTTC.

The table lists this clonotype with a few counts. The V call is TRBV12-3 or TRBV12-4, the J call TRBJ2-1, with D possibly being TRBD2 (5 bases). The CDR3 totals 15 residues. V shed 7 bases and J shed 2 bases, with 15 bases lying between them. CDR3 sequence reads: CASINSVKTYNEQFF. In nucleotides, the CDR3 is TGTGCCAGCATCAATAGCGTCAAGACCTACAATGAGCAGTTCTTC.

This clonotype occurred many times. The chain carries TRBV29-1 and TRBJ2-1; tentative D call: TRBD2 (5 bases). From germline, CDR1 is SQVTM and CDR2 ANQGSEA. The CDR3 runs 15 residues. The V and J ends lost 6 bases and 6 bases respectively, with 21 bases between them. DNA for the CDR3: TGCAGCGTGACTATGGGCCTCCATACGTCCAATGAGCAGTTCTTC. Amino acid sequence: CSVTMGLHTSNEQFF.

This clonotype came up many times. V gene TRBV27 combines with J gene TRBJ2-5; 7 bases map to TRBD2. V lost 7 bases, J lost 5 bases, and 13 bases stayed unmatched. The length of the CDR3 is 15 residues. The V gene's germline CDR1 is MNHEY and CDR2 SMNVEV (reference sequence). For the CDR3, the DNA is TGTGCCAGCAAAGGGAAGGGAGGGTTCGTTGAGACCCAGTACTTC. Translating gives CASKGKGGFVETQYF.

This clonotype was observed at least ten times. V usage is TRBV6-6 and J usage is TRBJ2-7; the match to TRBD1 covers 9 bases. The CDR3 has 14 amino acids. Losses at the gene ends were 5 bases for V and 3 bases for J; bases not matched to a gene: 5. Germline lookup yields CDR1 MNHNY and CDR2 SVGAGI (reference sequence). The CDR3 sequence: CASSPRTGDYEQYF. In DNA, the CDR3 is TGTGCCAGCAGTCCACGGACAGGGGACTACGAGCAGTACTTC.

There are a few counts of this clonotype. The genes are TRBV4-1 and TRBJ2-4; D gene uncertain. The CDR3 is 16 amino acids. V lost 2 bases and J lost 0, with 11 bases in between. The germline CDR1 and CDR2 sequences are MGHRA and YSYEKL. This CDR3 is CASSQLHDGAKNIQYF. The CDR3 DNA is TGCGCCAGCAGCCAATTGCACGATGGAGCCAAAAACATTCAGTACTTC.

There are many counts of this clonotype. CDR3 DNA sequence: TGTGCCAGCAAGACGACAGGGCCTAACTATGGCTACACCTTC. Its translation is CASKTTGPNYGYTF. The chain combines TRBV2 with TRBJ1-2, with 7 nucleotides matching TRBD1. Germline V gives CDR1 SNHLY, CDR2 FYNNEI. The CDR3 consists of 14 residues. The ends lost 7 bases at V and 0 bases at J; junction bases unmatched: 5.

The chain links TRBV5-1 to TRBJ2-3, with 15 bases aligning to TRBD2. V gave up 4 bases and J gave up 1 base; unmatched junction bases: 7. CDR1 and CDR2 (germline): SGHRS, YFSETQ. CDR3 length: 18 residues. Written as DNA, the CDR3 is TGCGCCAGCAGCCCGGGACTAGCGGGAGGAAGCGGCACAGATACGCAGTATTTT. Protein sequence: CASSPGLAGGSGTDTQYF.

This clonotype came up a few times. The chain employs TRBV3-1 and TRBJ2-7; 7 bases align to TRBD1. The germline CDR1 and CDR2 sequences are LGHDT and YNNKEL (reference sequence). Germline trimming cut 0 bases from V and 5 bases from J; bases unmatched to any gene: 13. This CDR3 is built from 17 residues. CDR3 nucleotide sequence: TGTGCCAGCAGCCAAGACTTTGACAGGGTGAGAGTTAACGAGCAGTACTTC. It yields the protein CASSQDFDRVRVNEQYF.

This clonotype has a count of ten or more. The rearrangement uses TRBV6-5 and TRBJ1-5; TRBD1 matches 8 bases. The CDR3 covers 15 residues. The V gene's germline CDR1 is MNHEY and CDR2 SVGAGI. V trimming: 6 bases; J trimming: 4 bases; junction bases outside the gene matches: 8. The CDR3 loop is CASRNQGAKNQPQHF. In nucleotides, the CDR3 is TGTGCCAGCAGGAACCAGGGGGCGAAGAATCAGCCCCAGCATTTT.

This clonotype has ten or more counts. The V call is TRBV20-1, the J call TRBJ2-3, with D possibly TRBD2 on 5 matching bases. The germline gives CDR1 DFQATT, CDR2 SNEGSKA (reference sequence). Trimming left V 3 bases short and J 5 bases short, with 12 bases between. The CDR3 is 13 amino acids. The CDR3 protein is CSASVLAGDTQYF. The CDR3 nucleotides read TGCAGTGCTAGTGTCCTAGCCGGAGATACGCAGTATTTT.

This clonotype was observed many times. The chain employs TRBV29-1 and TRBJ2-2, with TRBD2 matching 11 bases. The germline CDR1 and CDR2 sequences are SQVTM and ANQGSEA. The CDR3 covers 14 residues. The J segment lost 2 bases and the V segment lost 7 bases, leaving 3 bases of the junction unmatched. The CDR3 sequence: CSARLAGNTGELFF. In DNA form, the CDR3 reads TGCAGCGCCCGACTAGCGGGAAACACCGGGGAGCTGTTTTTT.

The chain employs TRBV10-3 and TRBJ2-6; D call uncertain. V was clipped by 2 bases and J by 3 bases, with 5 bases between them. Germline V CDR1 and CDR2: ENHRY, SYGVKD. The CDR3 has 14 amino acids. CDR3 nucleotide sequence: TGTGCCATCAGTGAGGGGGATGGGGCCAACGTCCTGACTTTC. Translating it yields CAISEGDGANVLTF.

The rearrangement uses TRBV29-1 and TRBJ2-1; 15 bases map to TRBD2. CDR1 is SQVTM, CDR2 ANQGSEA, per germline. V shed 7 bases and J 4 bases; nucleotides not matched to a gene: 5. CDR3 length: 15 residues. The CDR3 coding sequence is TGCAGCGCCCGGGGGACTAGCGGGGGGTACAATGAGCAGTTCTTC. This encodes CSARGTSGGYNEQFF.